A selection of T cell receptor beta chains follows, all from one sample in a study of vaccination and CD4 T cells after COVID-19. TCRdb independently ran MiXCR on the PCR reads; one entry per CDR3 protein. The table lists thousands of distinct CDR3 sequences, approximately 40% of them singletons. The antigens of these receptors remain unknown. Sequenced material: CD4+ T cells from blood, cultured in vitro. The receptors shown here come from a human donor in good health. Each CDR3 is given with its conserved first and last residue. A D gene is named only where the DNA matches it firmly. Rows may omit the clone size; those that give it use once, few, many or a size class.

j_call	v_call	clone_size	d_call	cdr3_aa	cdr3_nt
TRBJ2-5	TRBV7-9	NA	NA	CASRPTFTLKDLKGSETQYF	TGTGCCAGCAGACCTACTTTTACGTTAAAGGACTTAAAGGGGTCGGAGACCCAGTACTTC
TRBJ1-6	TRBV7-9	few	NA	CASSPPSRGNSPLHF	TGTGCCAGCAGCCCCCCCAGTCGGGGGAATTCACCCCTCCACTTT
TRBJ1-2	TRBV7-2	medium-sized	NA	CASSLGVNYGYTF	TGTGCCAGCAGCTTAGGGGTTAACTATGGCTACACCTTC
TRBJ2-3	TRBV30	NA	NA	CAWSEWVSTDTQYF	TGTGCCTGGAGTGAGTGGGTTAGCACAGATACGCAGTATTTT
TRBJ2-3	TRBV27	few	NA	CASSHVRDSLPRDTQYF	TGTGCCAGCAGCCATGTCCGGGACTCCCTCCCACGCGATACGCAGTATTTT
TRBJ2-1	TRBV20-1	NA	NA	CSAFERSSYNEQFF	TGCAGTGCTTTTGAGCGGAGCTCCTACAATGAGCAGTTCTTC
TRBJ2-7	TRBV28	NA	NA	CASRATWGHEQYF	TGTGCCAGCAGAGCAACGTGGGGCCACGAGCAGTACTTC
TRBJ1-1	TRBV27	few	NA	CASSITGPNTEAFF	TGTGCCAGCAGTATAACAGGGCCGAACACTGAAGCTTTCTTT
TRBJ2-7	TRBV6-5	few	NA	CASSYSPSQNEQYF	TGTGCCAGCAGCTACAGCCCATCCCAAAACGAGCAGTACTTC
TRBJ2-2	TRBV6-2/TRBV6-3	NA	TRBD2	CASSYHKWRGKRDAGELFF	TGTGCCAGCAGTTACCATAAATGGAGGGGCAAGCGGGACGCCGGGGAGCTGTTTTTT
TRBJ2-7	TRBV6-2/TRBV6-3	few	NA	CASSEMWEQYF	TGTGCCAGCAGCGAAATGTGGGAGCAGTACTTC
TRBJ1-5	TRBV21-1	NA	NA	CASSKGLGVGQPQHF	TGTGCCAGCAGCAAAGGATTGGGGGTTGGTCAGCCCCAGCATTTT
TRBJ1-2	TRBV25-1	NA	TRBD1	CASSSNRGGYTF	TGTGCCAGCAGCAGCAACAGGGGTGGCTACACCTTC
TRBJ2-3	TRBV6-2/TRBV6-3	NA	TRBD1	CASTTDRGRDTQYF	TGTGCCAGCACTACGGACAGGGGTAGAGATACGCAGTATTTT
TRBJ1-6	TRBV18	NA	TRBD1	CASSPSDRASYNSPLHF	TGTGCCAGCTCACCCTCCGACAGGGCCTCCTATAATTCACCCCTCCACTTT
TRBJ1-6	TRBV27	few	NA	CASSLQGVGLGGTLHF	TGTGCCAGCAGCTTACAAGGGGTAGGGCTCGGGGGGACCCTCCACTTT
TRBJ2-4	TRBV19	NA	NA	CASSPRRDSPQYF	TGTGCCAGTAGTCCGCGCCGGGACTCCCCCCAGTACTTC
TRBJ2-3	TRBV20-1	NA	NA	CSARSLSGHSTDTQYF	TGCAGTGCTAGATCTTTATCGGGACATAGCACAGATACGCAGTATTTT
TRBJ2-2	TRBV5-1	NA	TRBD1	CASSFNTGANGELFF	TGCGCCAGCAGCTTTAACACAGGGGCGAACGGGGAGCTGTTTTTT
TRBJ1-5	TRBV6-1	few	NA	CASSEGWGLGNQPQHF	TGTGCCAGCAGTGAAGGGTGGGGGCTAGGCAATCAGCCCCAGCATTTT
TRBJ1-1	TRBV19	NA	TRBD1	CASSPSGTGIRNTEAFF	TGTGCCAGTAGTCCTAGTGGGACAGGGATAAGGAACACTGAAGCTTTCTTT
TRBJ1-5	TRBV28	few	NA	CASRGQPSNQPQHF	TGTGCCAGCAGGGGGCAGCCGAGCAATCAGCCCCAGCATTTT
TRBJ2-1	TRBV7-2	NA	TRBD2	CASSPRLAGSYNEQFF	TGTGCCAGCAGCCCGAGACTAGCGGGCTCCTACAATGAGCAGTTCTTC
TRBJ1-1	TRBV20-1	few	NA	CSAEMSSGTEAFF	TGCAGTGCTGAAATGTCGTCGGGCACTGAAGCTTTCTTT
TRBJ2-3	TRBV15	few	TRBD2	CATSRGRASGGTDTQYF	TGTGCCACCAGCAGAGGCCGTGCTAGCGGGGGTACAGATACGCAGTATTTT
TRBJ1-5	TRBV7-2	few	NA	CASSLMGRDNQPQHF	TGTGCCAGCAGCTTAATGGGGAGAGACAATCAGCCCCAGCATTTT
TRBJ2-7	TRBV6-1	few	TRBD2	CASSEIAGRSYEQYF	TGTGCCAGCAGTGAAATAGCGGGAAGGTCCTACGAGCAGTACTTC
TRBJ2-5	TRBV2	NA	NA	CASSARGEETQYF	TGTGCCAGCAGTGCCAGAGGGGAAGAGACCCAGTACTTC
TRBJ2-5	TRBV6-1	NA	NA	CASSETGWIQETQYF	TGTGCCAGCAGTGAAACAGGGTGGATTCAAGAGACCCAGTACTTC
TRBJ1-6	TRBV20-1	few	TRBD1	CSARGGNRGRLSPLHF	TGCAGTGCTCGGGGAGGGAACAGGGGGCGTTTATCACCCCTCCACTTT
TRBJ1-1	TRBV4-2	NA	NA	CASSGATVLNTEAFF	TGTGCCAGCAGCGGTGCGACAGTTTTGAACACTGAAGCTTTCTTT
TRBJ2-3	TRBV7-9	NA	TRBD2	CASSLGSGAGKADTQYF	TGTGCCAGCAGCTTAGGATCGGGAGCGGGAAAGGCAGATACGCAGTATTTT
TRBJ2-2	TRBV6-5	NA	TRBD2	CASSYPGRVAGELFF	TGTGCCAGCAGTTACCCCGGGAGGGTGGCCGGGGAGCTGTTTTTT
TRBJ2-2	TRBV20-1	NA	TRBD2	CSANTGLAGLTGELFF	TGCAGTGCTAACACCGGACTAGCGGGGTTAACCGGGGAGCTGTTTTTT
TRBJ2-3	TRBV20-1	NA	TRBD2	CSAGLAGADTQYF	TGCAGTGCTGGACTAGCGGGAGCAGATACGCAGTATTTT
TRBJ2-3	TRBV18	NA	NA	CASSPLAQADTQYF	TGTGCCAGCTCACCTCTAGCCCAGGCAGATACGCAGTATTTT
TRBJ2-5	TRBV6-1	NA	NA	CASNFVYQETQYF	TGTGCCAGCAATTTCGTGTACCAAGAGACCCAGTACTTC
TRBJ1-3	TRBV5-1	NA	NA	CASSLANSFTSGNTIYF	TGCGCCAGCAGCTTGGCCAACAGCTTCACCTCTGGAAACACCATATATTTT
TRBJ1-6	TRBV28	medium-sized	NA	CASGKQGHERGSPLHF	TGTGCCAGCGGCAAACAGGGTCACGAAAGGGGTTCACCCCTCCACTTT
TRBJ1-6	TRBV12-3/TRBV12-4	NA	NA	CASSPYGQITHSPLHF	TGTGCCAGCAGTCCCTACGGACAGATTACTCATTCACCCCTCCACTTT
TRBJ2-5	TRBV7-2	few	NA	CASSLEVQRETQYF	TGTGCCAGCAGCTTAGAAGTCCAGAGAGAGACCCAGTACTTC
TRBJ2-1	TRBV20-1	once	TRBD2	CSARAGTSFNEQFF	TGCAGTGCTAGGGCTGGGACTAGCTTCAATGAGCAGTTCTTC
TRBJ1-6	TRBV20-1	few	NA	CSAHLVQGEFDNSPLHF	TGCAGTGCCCATTTGGTCCAGGGAGAGTTTGATAATTCACCCCTCCACTTT
TRBJ2-7	TRBV10-3	few	NA	CAISRVTLQDKLYEQYF	TGTGCCATCAGTCGTGTAACCTTACAGGACAAACTCTACGAGCAGTACTTC
TRBJ2-7	TRBV20-1	NA	NA	CSAAIGGNKQYF	TGCAGTGCTGCAATAGGGGGGAACAAGCAGTACTTC
TRBJ2-5	TRBV7-2	NA	NA	CASSLGGSQETQYF	TGTGCCAGCAGCTTGGGCGGATCCCAAGAGACCCAGTACTTC
TRBJ1-5	TRBV6-1	few	NA	CASSEAGGRDQPQHF	TGTGCCAGCAGTGAAGCTGGGGGGCGCGATCAGCCCCAGCATTTT
TRBJ2-7	TRBV6-1	few	NA	CASRLAPNYEQYF	TGTGCCAGTCGTTTGGCGCCTAACTACGAGCAGTACTTC
TRBJ1-1	TRBV5-6	NA	TRBD1	CASSSTGEGTEAFF	TGTGCCAGCAGCTCGACAGGGGAGGGCACTGAAGCTTTCTTT
TRBJ2-7	TRBV7-8	few	NA	CASSLAHRNYEQYF	TGTGCCAGCAGCTTAGCCCACAGAAACTACGAGCAGTACTTC
TRBJ2-7	TRBV6-2/TRBV6-3	few	TRBD2	CASRLSSVWGLAGVNEQYF	TGTGCCAGCCGATTATCGTCGGTGTGGGGACTAGCGGGAGTCAACGAGCAGTACTTC
TRBJ1-5	TRBV10-3	NA	NA	CAISGGSNNQPQHF	TGTGCCATCAGTGGGGGGTCCAACAATCAGCCCCAGCATTTT
TRBJ1-5	TRBV19	NA	TRBD1	CASSILGGTQPQHF	TGTGCCAGTAGTATTTTAGGGGGCACACAGCCCCAGCATTTT